This TCR beta chain is drawn from a study of shared clonotypes between healthy human individuals. The method was immunoSEQ multiplex PCR; TCRdb's version includes in-frame clones alone and lacks a portion of them. The sample lists about 2.4 million clones, roughly 92% seen once, with about 0.13% in the top ten. Trimming pared 4 bases from V and 0 bases from J, leaving 16 bases between. Per the germline V gene, CDR1 is SNHLY and CDR2 is FYNNEI. The CDR3 loop spans 17 amino acids. The receptor comes from a man aged 18 to 35 in good health. The sample was naive CD4+ T cells sorted from blood. The subset denotes: CD45RA+ positively selected. The chain is built from TRBV2 and TRBJ1-3; D possibly corresponds to TRBD1 (5 bases). The CDR3 DNA reads TGTGCCAGCAGTGTTAGGGGCAGCGGCAACTCTGGAAACACCATATATTTT. Translating it yields CASSVRGSGNSGNTIYF.